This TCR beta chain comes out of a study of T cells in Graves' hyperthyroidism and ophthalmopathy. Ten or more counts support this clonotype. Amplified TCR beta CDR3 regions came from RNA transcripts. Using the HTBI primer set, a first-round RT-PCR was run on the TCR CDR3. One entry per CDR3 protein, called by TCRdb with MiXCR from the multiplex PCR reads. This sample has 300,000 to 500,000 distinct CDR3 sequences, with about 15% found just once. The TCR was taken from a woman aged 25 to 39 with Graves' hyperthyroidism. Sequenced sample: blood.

CDR3 nucleotides: TGTGCCAGCTCACCGGGGGACAGGGGCTACAATGAGCAGTTCTTC. This sequence encodes CASSPGDRGYNEQFF. V usage is TRBV18 and J usage is TRBJ2-1, with 10 bases that match TRBD1. J gave up 3 bases and V 3 bases, and 2 bases lay outside the gene matches. The CDR3 consists of 15 residues. Germline V CDR1 and CDR2: KGHSH, LQKENI.